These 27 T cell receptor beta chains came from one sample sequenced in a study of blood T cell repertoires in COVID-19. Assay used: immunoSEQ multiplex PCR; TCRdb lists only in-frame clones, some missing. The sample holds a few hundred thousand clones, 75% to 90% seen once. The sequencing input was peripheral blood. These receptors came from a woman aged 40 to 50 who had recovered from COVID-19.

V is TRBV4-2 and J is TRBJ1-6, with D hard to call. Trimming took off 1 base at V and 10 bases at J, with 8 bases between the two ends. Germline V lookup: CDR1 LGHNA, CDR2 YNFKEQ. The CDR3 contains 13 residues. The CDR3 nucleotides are TGTGCCAGCAGCCAAGGAGGAAGATCACCCCTCCACTTT. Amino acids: CASSQGGRSPLHF.

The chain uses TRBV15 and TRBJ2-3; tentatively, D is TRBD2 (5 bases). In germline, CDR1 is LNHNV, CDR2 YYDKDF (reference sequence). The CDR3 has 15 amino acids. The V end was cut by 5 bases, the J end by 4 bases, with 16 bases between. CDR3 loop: CATSARTRPADTQYF. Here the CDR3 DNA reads TGTGCCACCAGCGCGCGGACTCGACCCGCAGATACGCAGTATTTT.

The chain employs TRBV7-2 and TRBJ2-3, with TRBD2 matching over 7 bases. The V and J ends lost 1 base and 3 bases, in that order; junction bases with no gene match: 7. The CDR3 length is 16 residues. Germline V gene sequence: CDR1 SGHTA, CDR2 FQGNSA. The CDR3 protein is CASSLVGRALTDTQYF. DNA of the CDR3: TGTGCCAGCAGCTTAGTTGGGAGGGCCCTAACAGATACGCAGTATTTT.

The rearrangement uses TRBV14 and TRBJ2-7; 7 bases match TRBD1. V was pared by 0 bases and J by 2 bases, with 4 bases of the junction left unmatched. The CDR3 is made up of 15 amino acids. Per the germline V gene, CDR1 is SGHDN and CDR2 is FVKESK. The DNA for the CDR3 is TGTGCCAGCAGCCAAGACCAGGGGGTTACCTACGAGCAGTACTTC. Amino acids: CASSQDQGVTYEQYF.

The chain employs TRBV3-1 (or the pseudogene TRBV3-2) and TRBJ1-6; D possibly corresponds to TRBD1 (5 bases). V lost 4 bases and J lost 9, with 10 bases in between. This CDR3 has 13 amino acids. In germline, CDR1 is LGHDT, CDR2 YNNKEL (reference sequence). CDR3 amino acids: CASSPGRGSPLHF. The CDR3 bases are TGTGCCAGCAGCCCAGGGCGGGGTTCACCCCTCCACTTT.

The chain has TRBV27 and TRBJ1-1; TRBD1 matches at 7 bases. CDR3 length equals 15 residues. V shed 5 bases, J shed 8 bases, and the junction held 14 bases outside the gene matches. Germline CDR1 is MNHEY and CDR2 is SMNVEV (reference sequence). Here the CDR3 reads CASSPRQGPQREAFF. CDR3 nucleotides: TGTGCCAGCAGTCCCCGACAGGGCCCCCAACGAGAAGCTTTCTTT.

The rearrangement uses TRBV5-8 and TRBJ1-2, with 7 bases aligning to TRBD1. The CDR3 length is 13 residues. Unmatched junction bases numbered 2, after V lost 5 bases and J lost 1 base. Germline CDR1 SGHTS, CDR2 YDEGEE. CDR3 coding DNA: TGTGCCAGCAGGACAGGGCTTAACTATGGCTACACCTTC. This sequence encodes CASRTGLNYGYTF.

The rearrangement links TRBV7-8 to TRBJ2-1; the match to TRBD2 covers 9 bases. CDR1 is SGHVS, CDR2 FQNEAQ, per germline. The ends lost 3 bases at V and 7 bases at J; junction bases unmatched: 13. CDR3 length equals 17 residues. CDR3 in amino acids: CASSFTFTGTSWNEQFF. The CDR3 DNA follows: TGTGCCAGCAGCTTTACTTTTACCGGGACTAGCTGGAATGAGCAGTTCTTC.

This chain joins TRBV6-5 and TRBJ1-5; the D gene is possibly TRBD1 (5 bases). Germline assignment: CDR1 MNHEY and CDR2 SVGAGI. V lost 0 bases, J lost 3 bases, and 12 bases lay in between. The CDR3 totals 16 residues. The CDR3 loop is CASSYSTGGDNQPQHF. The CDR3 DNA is TGTGCCAGCAGTTACTCTACGGGGGGTGACAATCAGCCCCAGCATTTT.

CDR3 sequence (DNA): TGTGCCAGCTCACCTACGAGGGGCGACAGGGGAGGCTACGAGCAGTACTTC. Its protein product is CASSPTRGDRGGYEQYF. This chain connects TRBV18 to TRBJ2-7, with 8 positions matching TRBD1. Trimming at V came to 3 bases and at J to 3 bases, leaving 13 bases not matched to a gene. The CDR3 is 17 residues long. Germline assignment: CDR1 KGHSH and CDR2 LQKENI.

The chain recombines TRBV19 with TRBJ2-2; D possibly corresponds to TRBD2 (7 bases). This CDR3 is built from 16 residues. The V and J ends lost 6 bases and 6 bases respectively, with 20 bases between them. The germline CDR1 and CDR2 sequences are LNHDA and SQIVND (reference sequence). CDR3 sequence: CASRSGGLTQAGELFF. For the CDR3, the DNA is TGTGCCAGTAGGTCGGGGGGCCTAACTCAAGCCGGGGAGCTGTTTTTT.

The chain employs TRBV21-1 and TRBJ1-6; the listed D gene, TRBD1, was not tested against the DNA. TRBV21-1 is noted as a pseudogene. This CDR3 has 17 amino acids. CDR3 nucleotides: TGTGCCAGCAGCAAAGGGCCAGGACAGGGACAGGGGTCACCCCTCCACTTT. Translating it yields CASSKGPGQGQGSPLHF.

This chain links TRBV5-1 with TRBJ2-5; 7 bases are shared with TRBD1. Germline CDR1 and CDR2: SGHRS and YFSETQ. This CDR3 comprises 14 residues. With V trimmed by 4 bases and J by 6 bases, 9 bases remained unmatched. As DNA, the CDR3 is TGCGCCAGCAGCCGGGACAGCACTTTGAAGACCCAGTACTTC. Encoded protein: CASSRDSTLKTQYF.

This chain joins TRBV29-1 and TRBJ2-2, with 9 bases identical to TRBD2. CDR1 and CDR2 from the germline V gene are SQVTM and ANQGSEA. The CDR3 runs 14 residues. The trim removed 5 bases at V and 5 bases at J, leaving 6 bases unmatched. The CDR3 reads CSVRAGGTTGELFF. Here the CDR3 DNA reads TGCAGCGTTCGAGCGGGAGGTACTACCGGGGAGCTGTTTTTT.

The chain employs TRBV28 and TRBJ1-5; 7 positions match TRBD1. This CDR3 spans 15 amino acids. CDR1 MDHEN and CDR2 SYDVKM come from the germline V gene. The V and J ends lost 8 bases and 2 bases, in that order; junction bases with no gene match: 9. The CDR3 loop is CASLRTGGGNQPQHF. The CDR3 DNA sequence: TGTGCCAGCCTGAGGACAGGCGGGGGCAATCAGCCCCAGCATTTT.

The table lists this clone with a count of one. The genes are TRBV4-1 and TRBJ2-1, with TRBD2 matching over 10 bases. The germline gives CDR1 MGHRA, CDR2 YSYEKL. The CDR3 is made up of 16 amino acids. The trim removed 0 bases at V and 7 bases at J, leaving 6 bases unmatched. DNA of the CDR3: TGCGCCAGCAGCCAAGATCATCGGACTAGCGGTAATGAGCAGTTCTTC. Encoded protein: CASSQDHRTSGNEQFF.

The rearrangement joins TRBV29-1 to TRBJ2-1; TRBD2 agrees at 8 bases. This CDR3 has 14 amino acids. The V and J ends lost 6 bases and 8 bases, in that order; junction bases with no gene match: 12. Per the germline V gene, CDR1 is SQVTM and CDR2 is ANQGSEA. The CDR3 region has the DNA TGCAGCGTCCTGACTGGGACTAGTAGGTATGAGCAGTTCTTC. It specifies CSVLTGTSRYEQFF.

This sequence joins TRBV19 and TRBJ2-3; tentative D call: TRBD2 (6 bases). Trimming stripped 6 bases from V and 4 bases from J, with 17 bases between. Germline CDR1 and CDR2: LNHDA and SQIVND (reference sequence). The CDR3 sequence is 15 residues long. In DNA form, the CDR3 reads TGTGCCAGTAGGAAAGACGAGGAGGGACCAGATACGCAGTATTTT. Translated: CASRKDEEGPDTQYF.

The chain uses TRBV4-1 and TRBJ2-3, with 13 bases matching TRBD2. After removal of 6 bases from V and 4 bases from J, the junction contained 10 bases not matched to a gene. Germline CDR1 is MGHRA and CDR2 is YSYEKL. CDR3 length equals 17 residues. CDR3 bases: TGCGCCAGCAGTCCCACAAGACTAGCGGGAGGCCCAGATACGCAGTATTTT. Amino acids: CASSPTRLAGGPDTQYF.

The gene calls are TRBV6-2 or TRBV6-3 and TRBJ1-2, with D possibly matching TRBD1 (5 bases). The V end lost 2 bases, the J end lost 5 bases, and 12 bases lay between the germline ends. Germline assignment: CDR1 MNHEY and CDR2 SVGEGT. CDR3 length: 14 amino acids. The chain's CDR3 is CASSYLLDSYGYTF. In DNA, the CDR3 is TGTGCCAGCAGTTACCTGCTCGACAGTTATGGCTACACCTTC.

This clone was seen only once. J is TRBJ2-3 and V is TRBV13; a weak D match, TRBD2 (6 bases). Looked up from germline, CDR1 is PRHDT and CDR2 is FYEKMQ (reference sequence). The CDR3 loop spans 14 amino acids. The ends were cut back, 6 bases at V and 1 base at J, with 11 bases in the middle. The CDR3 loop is CASRQSSGTDTQYF. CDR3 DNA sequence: TGTGCCAGCAGACAGTCTAGCGGCACAGATACGCAGTATTTT. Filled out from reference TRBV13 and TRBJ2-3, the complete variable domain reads AAGVIQSPRHLIKEKRETATLKCYPIPRHDTVYWYQQGPGQDPQFLISFYEKMQSDKGSIPDRFSAQQFSDYHSELNMSSLELGDSALYFCASRQSSGTDTQYFGPGTRLTVL.

In DNA, the CDR3 is TGTGCCAGCAGCTTGGCATCAGGGGTACAGGCTTTCTTT. Translating it yields CASSLASGVQAFF. The V gene is TRBV5-6, the J gene TRBJ1-1; TRBD1 is a possible D gene (6 bases). Trimming stripped 0 bases from V and 11 bases from J, with 14 bases between. The CDR3 loop spans 13 amino acids. Germline lookup yields CDR1 SGHDT and CDR2 YYEEEE.

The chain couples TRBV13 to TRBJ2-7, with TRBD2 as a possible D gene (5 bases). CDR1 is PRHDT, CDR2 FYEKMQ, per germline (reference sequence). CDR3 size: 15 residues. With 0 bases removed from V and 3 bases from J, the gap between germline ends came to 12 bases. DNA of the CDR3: TGTGCCAGCAGCTTAGGCCTGTGGGAGAACTACGAGCAGTACTTC. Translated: CASSLGLWENYEQYF.

CDR3 nucleotides: TGTGCCAGCAGCTTAGCCTTTCGTGAGCAGTTCTTC. The encoded protein is CASSLAFREQFF. The chain couples TRBV7-2 to TRBJ2-1; D gene uncertain. The germline CDR1 and CDR2 sequences are SGHTA and FQGNSA. CDR3 size: 12 residues. Trimming took off 0 bases at V and 9 bases at J, with 6 bases between the two ends.

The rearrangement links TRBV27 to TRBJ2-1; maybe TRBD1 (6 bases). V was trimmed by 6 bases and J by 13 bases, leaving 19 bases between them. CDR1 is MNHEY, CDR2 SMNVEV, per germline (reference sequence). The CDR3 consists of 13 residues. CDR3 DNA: TGTGCCAGCAGGCCAGGGAATGGACAGCCACAGTTCTTC. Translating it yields CASRPGNGQPQFF.

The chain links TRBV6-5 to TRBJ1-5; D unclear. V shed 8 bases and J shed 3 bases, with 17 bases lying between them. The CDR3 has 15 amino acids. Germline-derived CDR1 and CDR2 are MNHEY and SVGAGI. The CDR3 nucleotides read TGTGCCAGCGGTCCCCTCTCAAGCGTCAATCAGCCCCAGCATTTT. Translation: CASGPLSSVNQPQHF.

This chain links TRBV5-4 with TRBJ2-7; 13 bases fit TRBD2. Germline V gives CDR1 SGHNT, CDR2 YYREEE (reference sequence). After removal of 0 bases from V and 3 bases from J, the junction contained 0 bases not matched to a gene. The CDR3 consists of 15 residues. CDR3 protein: CASSLGTSGSYEQYF. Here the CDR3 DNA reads TGTGCCAGCAGCTTGGGGACTAGCGGGAGCTACGAGCAGTACTTC. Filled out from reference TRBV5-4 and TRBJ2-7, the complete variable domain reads ETGVTQSPTHLIKTRGQQVTLRCSSQSGHNTVSWYQQALGQGPQFIFQYYREEENGRGNFPPRFSGLQFPNYSSELNVNALELDDSALYLCASSLGTSGSYEQYFGPGTRLTVT.